The text below deals with one T cell receptor (beta chain). Its target antigen remains unknown. There are no base qualities to consult, and no much larger clone falls within one base. Libraries were prepared through the immunoSEQ multiplex PCR assay. The hsTCRB Kit was used according to the manufacturer's protocol to amplify rearranged TCR beta chain sequences. TCRB libraries were sequenced on an Illumina MiSeq. Processing in the source paper ran as follows. The proprietary platform of the kit vendor was used for demultiplexing, trimming and gene mapping. Here the immuneACCESS table is served through TCRdb, limited to in-frame sequences with V and J called. Missing clones are a known gap in these copies; in checked studies unresolved V genes cover under half, and the rest lacks a known reason. Clone size and V and J calls were adopted from that table, with D and trimming inferred from the DNA. For this sample the table gives some 30,000 clones, of which approximately 90% were detected only once. The ten most abundant clones make up approximately 2.4% of the sample.

The sample's time point, from its label and the paper: week 23, last vaccination. Each vaccine dose, consisting of 300 ug of a 20-mer mutant IDH1 peptide in Montanide, was administered subcutaneously with topical imiquimod. Newly diagnosed WHO grade 3 or 4 IDH1-mutant astrocytomas showing loss of nuclear ATRX were present in the donors. The samples were drawn from NOA16, a multicentre, single-arm, open-label phase I trial in Germany that tested a mutant IDH1 peptide vaccine in humans for the first time. Genomic DNA for TCRB sequencing was extracted from EDTA blood using the DNeasy Blood and Tissue Kit. Reading from cysteine to phenylalanine, the CDR3 counts 15 amino acids. The read is trimmed to its CDR3 DNA, 45 bases read in frame from base 1. The germline V and J ends show losses of 1 base and 5 bases respectively, and no gene match explains 5 bases of the junction. CDR1 SGHNT and CDR2 YYREEE were looked up in the germline V gene (reference sequence).

This specimen comes from a study of a mutant IDH1 vaccine in newly diagnosed glioma listed by TCRdb under 2021. A note on the overall study: Patients received eight vaccinations in weeks 1, 3, 5, 7, 11, 15, 19 and 23, corresponding to visits V03 through V10. The 32 treated patients were roughly 62% male and about 38% female, with a mean age of approximately 40 years. Peripheral blood was drawn at six visits: V03 (baseline), V05, V07, V10, V12 and V13. For exploratory analyses, longitudinal TCRB deep sequencing was carried out in 25 treated patients wherever samples were available. Prior to enrollment, patients had been given standard therapy consisting of radiotherapy alone, temozolomide alone, or radiochemotherapy with temozolomide, with the combination given to most patients. In the chemotherapy-containing groups, vaccination started alongside temozolomide cycles, whereas in patients who had radiotherapy alone it started 4-6 weeks after radiotherapy.

What the study reported, not specific to this receptor: Immune responses induced by the vaccine were seen in 93.3% of patients across multiple MHC alleles. Pseudoprogression seemed to be unrelated to changes in the top peripheral T cell clonotypes found by TCRB sequencing. Availability determined which PBMC samples were chosen for TCRB deep sequencing. The authors noted that analyses of patient blood samples could not be reproduced because of sample limitations.

The material was PBMCs, obtained from a glioma patient whose treatment included an IDH1 peptide vaccine. The chain is assembled from TRBV5-4 and TRBJ1-4, with 7 bases matching TRBD1. This TCR came from a man between 40 and 49 years old with glioma. The encoded CDR3 is CASSLKDRLNEKLFF. The nucleotide sequence reads as follows: TGTGCCAGCAGCTTGAAGGACAGGTTAAATGAAAAACTGTTTTTT.